The rows below give T cell receptor beta chains drawn from one sample of a study of blood T cell repertoires in COVID-19. The protocol was immunoSEQ multiplex PCR, while the TCRdb copy is restricted to in-frame clones and leaves out a portion. The table lists some 150,000 clones, roughly 90% of them singletons. Material: peripheral blood. Source of these receptors: a woman in her sixties with COVID-19, enrolled during active disease. The conserved cysteine and the conserved F or W are not part of the CDR3 here. The order of the fields is clone size, CDR3 length, V gene, J gene, CDR3 protein. The listing skips clone size in some rows; elsewhere it reads once, few, many or a size class.

-	11	TRBV19	TRBJ1-1	ASSTMTDTEAF
few	15	TRBV6-1	TRBJ2-3	ASSEGAGGYRTDTQY
few	14	TRBV4-3	TRBJ2-7	ASSQGRDFRPYEQY
-	14	TRBV7-9	TRBJ1-1	ASSSRDRGTNTEAF
-	14	TRBV14	TRBJ1-1	ASSQELPRVGTEAF
-	10	TRBV7-2	TRBJ1-2	ASSLSSYGYT
-	11	TRBV7-2	TRBJ1-2	ASSPQGNYGYT
-	12	TRBV14	TRBJ1-2	ASSLTGFNYGYT
-	14	TRBV4-3	TRBJ1-6	ASSQDSNRGNSPLH
-	11	TRBV3-1/TRBV3-2	TRBJ2-1	ASSRRATGEQF
-	17	TRBV4-1	TRBJ1-6	ASSQLTGTGGRGLSPLH
-	15	TRBV2	TRBJ2-1	ASNMGTSGTHQGEQF
-	9	TRBV6-5	TRBJ1-4	ASSYQGKLF
once	11	TRBV6-5	TRBJ2-1	ASLPGGRNEQF
-	15	TRBV3-1/TRBV3-2	TRBJ2-5	ASSQDNSGRFQETQY
once	15	TRBV9	TRBJ1-3	ASSFHGQGLTGNTIY
-	10	TRBV10-3	TRBJ2-2	AADTNTGELF
-	14	TRBV19	TRBJ2-1	ASSKYRVLTDNEQF
-	13	TRBV3-1/TRBV3-2	TRBJ2-5	ASRFGTSGFGTQY
-	12	TRBV28	TRBJ1-2	ASSLDSGGYGYT
-	11	TRBV12-5	TRBJ2-7	ASGRDSYYEQY
few	11	TRBV5-1	TRBJ2-7	ASSLVRGSVQY
-	11	TRBV28	TRBJ1-2	ASSHYRDYGYT
few	12	TRBV6-5	TRBJ2-7	ASTWTSGSYEQY
few	12	TRBV6-5	TRBJ2-7	ASRPSYSGYEQY
-	13	TRBV20-1	TRBJ1-1	SAIDRGRGNTEAF
-	13	TRBV2	TRBJ2-1	ASSSGTSVSNEQF
-	12	TRBV28	TRBJ2-5	ASSSLAGSGTQY
-	14	TRBV19	TRBJ1-1	ASSPARLTGNTEAF
-	11	TRBV2	TRBJ1-4	ASAYRGRGKLF
-	15	TRBV9	TRBJ1-1	ASSVAPPGTGSTEAF
-	16	TRBV7-2	TRBJ2-6	ASSLYPGRITGANVLT
-	14	TRBV27	TRBJ1-5	ASSFLRQAGNQPQH
once	9	TRBV7-2	TRBJ2-2	ASSIRGELF
-	11	TRBV4-1	TRBJ1-1	ASSQEEGTEAF
-	14	TRBV15	TRBJ2-2	ATSRPTGEGEGELF
many	12	TRBV5-1	TRBJ2-2	ASSWNERTGELF
once	11	TRBV14	TRBJ2-7	ASSQQGLYEQY
few	15	TRBV5-1	TRBJ2-2	ASSLGPQGAPTGELF
-	15	TRBV15	TRBJ1-2	ATSRVPGLRQAYGYT
-	13	TRBV7-2	TRBJ2-7	ASSTYSGRAYEQY
-	13	TRBV5-6	TRBJ1-1	ASSRQGAVNTEAF
-	13	TRBV30	TRBJ2-1	AWSTRVRSYNEQF
once	13	TRBV6-6	TRBJ2-5	ASSYSRGGQETQY
-	12	TRBV11-2	TRBJ1-2	ASSLVIGGLGYT
-	14	TRBV28	TRBJ2-1	ASSSRDSSLYNEQF
-	13	TRBV29-1	TRBJ2-7	SVEDRAGTAYEQY
-	11	TRBV10-2	TRBJ2-7	ASSRQTAYEQY
-	11	TRBV3-1/TRBV3-2	TRBJ1-2	ASSPMGGWVYT
-	12	TRBV24-1	TRBJ2-1	ATSDPGTSGSQF
few	12	TRBV27	TRBJ1-2	ASSSGYGGDGYT
-	13	TRBV7-2	TRBJ2-1	ASSLGLVFYNEQF
-	13	TRBV19	TRBJ1-2	ASSTSGTGFYGYT
-	17	TRBV4-3	TRBJ2-2	ASSQHGLAGASNTGELF
-	16	TRBV6-2/TRBV6-3	TRBJ2-7	ASSSLAGGRRLIYEQY
-	12	TRBV28	TRBJ2-1	ASVFGGSNNEQF
-	12	TRBV11-2	TRBJ1-4	ASSRIGQGGKLF
-	9	TRBV11-3	TRBJ2-5	ASSHGETQY